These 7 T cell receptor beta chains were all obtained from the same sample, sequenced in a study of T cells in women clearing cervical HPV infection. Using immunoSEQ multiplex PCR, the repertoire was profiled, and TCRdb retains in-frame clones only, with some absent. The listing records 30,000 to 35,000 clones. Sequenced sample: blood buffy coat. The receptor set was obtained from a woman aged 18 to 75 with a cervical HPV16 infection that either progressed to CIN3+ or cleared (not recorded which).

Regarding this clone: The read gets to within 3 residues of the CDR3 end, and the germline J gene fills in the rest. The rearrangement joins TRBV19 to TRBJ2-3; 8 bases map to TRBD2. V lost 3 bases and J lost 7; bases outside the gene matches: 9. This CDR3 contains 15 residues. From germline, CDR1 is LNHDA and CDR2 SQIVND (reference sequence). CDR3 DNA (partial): TGTGCCAGTAGTATGAGGCGGGAGGCCGGATATACG. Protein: CASSMRREAGYT. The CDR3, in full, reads CASSMRREAGYTQYF.

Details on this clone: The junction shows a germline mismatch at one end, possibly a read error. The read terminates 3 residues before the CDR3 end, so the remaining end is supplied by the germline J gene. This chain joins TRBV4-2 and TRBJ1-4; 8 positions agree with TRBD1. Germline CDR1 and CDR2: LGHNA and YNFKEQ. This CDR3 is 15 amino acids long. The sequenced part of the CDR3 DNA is TGCGCCAGCAGCCAAAGGGACAGGACCAATGAAAAA. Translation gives CASSQRDRTNEK. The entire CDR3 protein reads CASSQRDRTNEKLFF.

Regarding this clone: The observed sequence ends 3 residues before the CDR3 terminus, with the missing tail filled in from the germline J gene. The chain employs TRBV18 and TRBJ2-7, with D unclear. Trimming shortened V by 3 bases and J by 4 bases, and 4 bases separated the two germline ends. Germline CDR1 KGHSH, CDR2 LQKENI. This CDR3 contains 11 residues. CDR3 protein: CASSPAYEQYF. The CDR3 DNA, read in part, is TGTGCCAGCTCACCGGCATACGAG.

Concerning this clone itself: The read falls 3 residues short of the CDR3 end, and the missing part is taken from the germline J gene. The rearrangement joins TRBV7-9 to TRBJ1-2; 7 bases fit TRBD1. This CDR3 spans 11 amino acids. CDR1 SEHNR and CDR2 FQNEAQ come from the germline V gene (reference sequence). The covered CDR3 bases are TGTGCCAGCGATCTAGGGGGCGGC. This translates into CASDLGGG. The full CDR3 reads CASDLGGGYTF.

CDR3 region: CASKMGGVEETQYF. The covered CDR3 bases are TGTGCCAGTAAAATGGGCGGGGTGGAAGAGACC. The chain couples TRBV19 to TRBJ2-5, with D perhaps TRBD2 (6 bases). The sequenced fragment ends 3 residues before the CDR3 boundary, so the rest is inferred from the germline J gene. The V and J ends lost 7 bases and 3 bases respectively, with 15 bases between them. The CDR3 loop spans 14 amino acids. CDR1 and CDR2 from the germline V gene are LNHDA and SQIVND (reference sequence).

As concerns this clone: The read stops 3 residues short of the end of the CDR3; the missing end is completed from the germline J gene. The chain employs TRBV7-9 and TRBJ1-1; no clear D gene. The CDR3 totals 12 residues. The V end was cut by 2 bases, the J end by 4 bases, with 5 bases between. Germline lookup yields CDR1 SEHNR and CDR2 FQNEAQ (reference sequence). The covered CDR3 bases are TGTGCCAGCAGCTTAACCGGCACTGAA. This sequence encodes CASSLTGTE. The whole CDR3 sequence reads CASSLTGTEAFF.

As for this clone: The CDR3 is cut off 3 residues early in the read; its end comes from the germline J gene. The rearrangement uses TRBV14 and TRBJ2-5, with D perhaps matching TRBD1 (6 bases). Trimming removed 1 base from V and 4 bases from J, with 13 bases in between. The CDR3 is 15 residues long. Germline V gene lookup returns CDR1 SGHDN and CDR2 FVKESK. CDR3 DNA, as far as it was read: TGTGCCAGCAGCCAAGTACAGGGTGGTCGAGAGACC. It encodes CASSQVQGGRET. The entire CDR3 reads CASSQVQGGRETQYF.